These 10 T cell receptor beta chains were all obtained from the same sample, sequenced in a study of type 1 regulatory T cells. One entry per CDR3 protein results from TCRdb running MiXCR on the reads. Of fewer than 25,000 distinct CDR3 sequences listed, about half are singletons. Their antigens remain unidentified. Sequenced input: cultured T cells, either the whole culture or a sorted T cell fraction (not recorded which). The receptors shown here come from a human donor in good health.

J is TRBJ1-2 and V is TRBV10-3; a weak D match, TRBD1 (5 bases). Germline CDR1 ENHRY, CDR2 SYGVKD. The CDR3 sequence is 17 residues long. V lost 4 bases to trimming and J lost 4 bases, with 22 bases between them. CDR3 nucleotides: TGTGCCATCAGTGGTGGGGCAGGGTCAGGCTCCGGCTATGGCTACACCTTC. Amino acid sequence: CAISGGAGSGSGYGYTF.

V is TRBV7-2 and J is TRBJ2-7; TRBD1 aligns across 9 bases. This CDR3 is 16 amino acids long. The V gene's germline CDR1 is SGHTA and CDR2 FQGNSA. V trimming: 5 bases; J trimming: 6 bases; junction bases outside the gene matches: 14. The CDR3 loop reads CASSPPGQGSNPEQYF. In DNA form, the CDR3 reads TGTGCCAGCAGCCCGCCGGGACAGGGCTCGAATCCCGAGCAGTACTTC.

The gene calls are TRBV27 and TRBJ2-7; unclear D gene. CDR3 size: 17 residues. Between the trimmed V and J ends, which lost 4 bases and 0 bases, there was a span of 19 bases. The germline gives CDR1 MNHEY, CDR2 SMNVEV (reference sequence). The CDR3 protein is CASSSIVTVQSSYEQYF. The CDR3 DNA follows: TGTGCCAGCAGTTCGATTGTAACAGTCCAGAGCTCCTACGAGCAGTACTTC.

This clonotype is a singleton in its sample. The CDR3 protein is CAWKMGGRLFF. The CDR3, as DNA: TGTGCCTGGAAAATGGGGGGGAGACTGTTTTTT. The gene calls are TRBV30 and TRBJ1-4; D might be TRBD1 (5 bases). Germline V CDR1 and CDR2: GTSNPN, SVGIG (reference sequence). The CDR3 runs 11 residues. V was cut by 4 bases and J by 13 bases, with 13 bases left in between.

This clonotype is categorized as medium-sized. This chain links TRBV18 with TRBJ1-5; TRBD1 agrees at 9 bases. J lost 5 bases, V lost 6 bases, and 8 bases had no gene match. The CDR3 loop spans 15 amino acids. Germline V gene sequence: CDR1 KGHSH, CDR2 LQKENI. CDR3 nucleotides: TGTGCCAGCTCCCCGTGGACAGGGGCCGATCAGCCCCAGCATTTT. Protein: CASSPWTGADQPQHF.

This clonotype has at least ten counts. V is TRBV14 and J is TRBJ2-7; TRBD2 matches at 11 bases. The CDR3 is made up of 15 amino acids. Germline lookup yields CDR1 SGHDN and CDR2 FVKESK. The trim removed 4 bases at V and 6 bases at J, leaving 8 bases unmatched. The CDR3 DNA reads as TGTGCCAGCAGCCTAACACTAGCGGGGGCGTCCGAGCAGTACTTC. Translating gives CASSLTLAGASEQYF. Supplemented by reference TRBV14 and TRBJ2-7, the full variable domain reads EAGVTQFPSHSVIEKGQTVTLRCDPISGHDNLYWYRRVMGKEIKFLLHFVKESKQDESGMPNNRFLAERTGGTYSTLKVQPAELEDSGVYFCASSLTLAGASEQYFGPGTRLTVT.

This rearrangement joins TRBV7-6 to TRBJ1-1; possibly TRBD1 for D (6 bases). The germline gives CDR1 SGHVS, CDR2 FNYEAQ. V lost 7 bases, J lost 8 bases, and 17 bases lay in between. This CDR3 is built from 13 residues. CDR3 bases: TGTGCCAGCAACCCCTTCGGGGGCGACGAAGCTTTCTTT. Protein: CASNPFGGDEAFF.

In its sample, this clonotype was seen a few times. The rearrangement joins TRBV10-3 to TRBJ2-7; D ambiguous. Germline-derived CDR1 and CDR2 are ENHRY and SYGVKD. Trimming took 4 bases from V and 1 from J, leaving 8 bases between them. CDR3 length equals 13 residues. Written as DNA, the CDR3 is TGTGCCATCAGTGTTGTTCAGTCCTACGAGCAGTACTTC. The encoded protein is CAISVVQSYEQYF.

This clonotype is medium-sized (0.01 to 0.1%). The rearrangement joins TRBV12-3 or TRBV12-4 to TRBJ2-5; TRBD2 matches 12 bases. This CDR3 is built from 17 residues. V lost 3 bases and J lost 4; bases outside the gene matches: 9. CDR3 in amino acids: CASSLPSLAGGLETQYF. CDR3 in DNA: TGTGCCAGCAGTTTGCCAAGCCTAGCGGGGGGGCTAGAGACCCAGTACTTC.

This clonotype was detected only a few times. CDR3 DNA: TGTGCCAGCAGTTTATTGGACAGGGCTGGTGGCTACACCTTC. It encodes CASSLLDRAGGYTF. The V gene is TRBV7-9, the J gene TRBJ1-2, with 8 nucleotides matching TRBD1. The V gene's germline CDR1 is SEHNR and CDR2 FQNEAQ (reference sequence). The CDR3 extends over 14 amino acids. Trimming took 6 bases from V and 7 from J; bases not matched to a gene: 10.